These T cell receptor beta chains were read from a single sample in a study of radiotherapy plus CTLA-4 blockade in lung cancer. TCRdb's table, derived via immunoSEQ multiplex PCR, lists solely in-frame clones and lacks some. The sample shows more than 65,000 clones, around 86% of them seen only once. The input for sequencing was peripheral blood, taken from a patient treated with radiotherapy plus ipilimumab. Source of these receptors: a human donor with non-small cell lung cancer who had stable disease on radiotherapy plus ipilimumab. Each CDR3 is given with its conserved first and last residue. A D gene is named only where the DNA matches it firmly. Size tells how often a clone was seen (once, few, many) or the class of an expanded clone, and some rows leave it out.

v_gene: TRBV20-1; abundance: .; d_gene: .; j_gene: TRBJ2-3; CDR3nt: TGCAGTGCTAGAATTGGTACGCAGTATTTT; CDR3aa: CSARIGTQYF
v_gene: TRBV6-5; abundance: .; d_gene: TRBD1; j_gene: TRBJ2-5; CDR3nt: TGTGCCAGCAGAGACAGGGTCCAAGAGACCCAGTACTTC; CDR3aa: CASRDRVQETQYF
v_gene: TRBV5-5; abundance: .; d_gene: .; j_gene: TRBJ1-1; CDR3nt: TGTGCCAGCAGCTTGGAGTTGAACACTGAAGCTTTCTTT; CDR3aa: CASSLELNTEAFF
v_gene: TRBV28; abundance: once; d_gene: TRBD1; j_gene: TRBJ1-5; CDR3nt: TGTGCCAGCAGTCAACGACGGACAGGGAACAATCAGCCCCAGCATTTT; CDR3aa: CASSQRRTGNNQPQHF
v_gene: TRBV29-1; abundance: .; d_gene: .; j_gene: TRBJ2-3; CDR3nt: TGCACCTTAGGTAGCACAGATACGCAGTATTTT; CDR3aa: CTLGSTDTQYF
v_gene: TRBV29-1; abundance: .; d_gene: .; j_gene: TRBJ1-2; CDR3nt: TGCAGCGTTGAGGGTGGGGGGAAGAGCTATGGCTACACCTTC; CDR3aa: CSVEGGGKSYGYTF
v_gene: TRBV7-8; abundance: .; d_gene: TRBD2; j_gene: TRBJ2-3; CDR3nt: TGTGCCAGCAGCTTCAGACTAGCGGGGGAGACAGATACGCAGTATTTT; CDR3aa: CASSFRLAGETDTQYF
v_gene: TRBV7-2; abundance: .; d_gene: .; j_gene: TRBJ2-7; CDR3nt: TGTGCCAGCAGCTTAGGACGTTCCTACGAGCAGTACTTC; CDR3aa: CASSLGRSYEQYF
v_gene: TRBV5-4; abundance: .; d_gene: .; j_gene: TRBJ1-1; CDR3nt: TGTGCCAGCAGCTTAATCACCACAGGGAACACTGAAGCTTTCTTT; CDR3aa: CASSLITTGNTEAFF
v_gene: TRBV9; abundance: once; d_gene: .; j_gene: TRBJ2-7; CDR3nt: TGTGCCAGCAGCGTAGTGGGAGTCCGATCCTACGAGCAGTACTTC; CDR3aa: CASSVVGVRSYEQYF
v_gene: TRBV7-8; abundance: .; d_gene: TRBD1; j_gene: TRBJ2-7; CDR3nt: TGTGCCAGCAGCTCCGTTACAGGGGGTTTGGGCTACGAGCAGTACTTC; CDR3aa: CASSSVTGGLGYEQYF
v_gene: TRBV7-8; abundance: .; d_gene: TRBD2; j_gene: TRBJ2-7; CDR3nt: TGTGCCAGCAGCTCCTCACTAGCGGGAGGATCGAGCTCCTACGAGCAGTACTTC; CDR3aa: CASSSSLAGGSSSYEQYF
v_gene: TRBV10-2; abundance: .; d_gene: .; j_gene: TRBJ2-3; CDR3nt: TGCGCCAGCAGGTTCTCTAGCACAGATACGCAGTATTTT; CDR3aa: CASRFSSTDTQYF
v_gene: TRBV7-9; abundance: .; d_gene: TRBD2; j_gene: TRBJ2-1; CDR3nt: TGTGCCAGCAGCCGACGTAGCGGGGGGTCTTACAATGAGCAGTTCTTC; CDR3aa: CASSRRSGGSYNEQFF
v_gene: TRBV5-4; abundance: .; d_gene: .; j_gene: TRBJ1-1; CDR3nt: TGTGCCAGCAGTTTTGGAGCAGGGATTACTGAAGCTTTCTTT; CDR3aa: CASSFGAGITEAFF
v_gene: TRBV11-2; abundance: .; d_gene: .; j_gene: TRBJ1-2; CDR3nt: TGTGCCAGCAGCTTACTGGGTAAAGCTCTTAAGGACTATGGCTACACCTTC; CDR3aa: CASSLLGKALKDYGYTF
v_gene: TRBV11-3; abundance: .; d_gene: .; j_gene: TRBJ2-1; CDR3nt: TGTGCCAGCAGCTTGGACACTCTGCGGAATGAGCAGTTCTTC; CDR3aa: CASSLDTLRNEQFF
v_gene: TRBV19; abundance: .; d_gene: TRBD1; j_gene: TRBJ1-1; CDR3nt: TGTGCCAGTAGTATGGGGACAGGGTGGAACACTGAAGCTTTCTTT; CDR3aa: CASSMGTGWNTEAFF